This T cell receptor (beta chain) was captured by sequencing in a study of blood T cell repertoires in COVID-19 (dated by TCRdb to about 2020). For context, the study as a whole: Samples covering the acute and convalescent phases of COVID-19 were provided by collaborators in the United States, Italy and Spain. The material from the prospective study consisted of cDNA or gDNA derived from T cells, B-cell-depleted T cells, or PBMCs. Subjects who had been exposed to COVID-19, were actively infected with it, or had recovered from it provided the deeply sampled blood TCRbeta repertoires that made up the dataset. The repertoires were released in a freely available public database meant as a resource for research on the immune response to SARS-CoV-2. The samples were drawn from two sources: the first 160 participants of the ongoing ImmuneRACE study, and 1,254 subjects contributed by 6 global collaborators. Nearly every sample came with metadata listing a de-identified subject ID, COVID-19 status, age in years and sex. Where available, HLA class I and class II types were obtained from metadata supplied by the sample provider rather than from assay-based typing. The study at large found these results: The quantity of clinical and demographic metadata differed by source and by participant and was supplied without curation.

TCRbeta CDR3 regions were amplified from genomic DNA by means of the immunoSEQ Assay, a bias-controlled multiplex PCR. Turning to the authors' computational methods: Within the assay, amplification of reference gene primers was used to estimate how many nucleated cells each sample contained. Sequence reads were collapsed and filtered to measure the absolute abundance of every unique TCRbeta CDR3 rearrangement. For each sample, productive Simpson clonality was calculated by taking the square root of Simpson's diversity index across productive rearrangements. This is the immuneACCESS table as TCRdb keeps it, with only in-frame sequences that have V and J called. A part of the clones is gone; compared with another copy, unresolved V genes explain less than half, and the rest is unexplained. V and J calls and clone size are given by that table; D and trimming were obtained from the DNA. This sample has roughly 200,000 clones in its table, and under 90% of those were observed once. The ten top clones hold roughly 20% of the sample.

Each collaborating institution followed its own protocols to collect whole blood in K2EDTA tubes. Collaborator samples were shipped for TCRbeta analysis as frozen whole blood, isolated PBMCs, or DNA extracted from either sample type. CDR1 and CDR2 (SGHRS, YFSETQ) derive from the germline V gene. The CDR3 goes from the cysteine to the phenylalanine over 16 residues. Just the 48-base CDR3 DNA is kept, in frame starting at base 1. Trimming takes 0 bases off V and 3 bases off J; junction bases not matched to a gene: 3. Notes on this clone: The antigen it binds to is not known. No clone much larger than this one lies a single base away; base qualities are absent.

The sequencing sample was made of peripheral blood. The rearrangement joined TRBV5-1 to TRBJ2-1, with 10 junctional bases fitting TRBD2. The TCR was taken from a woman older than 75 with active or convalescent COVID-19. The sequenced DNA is TGCGCCAGCAGCTTGGAAGGGACTAGCGACTACAATGAGCAGTTCTTC. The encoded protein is CASSLEGTSDYNEQFF.